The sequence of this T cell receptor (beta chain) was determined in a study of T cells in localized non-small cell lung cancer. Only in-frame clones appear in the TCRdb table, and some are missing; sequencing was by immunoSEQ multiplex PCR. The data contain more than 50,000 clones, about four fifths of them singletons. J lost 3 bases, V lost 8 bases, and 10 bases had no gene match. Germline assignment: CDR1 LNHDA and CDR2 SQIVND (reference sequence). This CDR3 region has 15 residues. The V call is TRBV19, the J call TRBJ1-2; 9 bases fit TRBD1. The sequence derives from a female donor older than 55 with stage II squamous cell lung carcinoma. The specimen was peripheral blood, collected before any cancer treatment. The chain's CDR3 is CASYGPDRGDYGYTF. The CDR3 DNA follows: TGTGCCAGTTACGGACCGGACAGGGGTGACTATGGCTACACCTTC.